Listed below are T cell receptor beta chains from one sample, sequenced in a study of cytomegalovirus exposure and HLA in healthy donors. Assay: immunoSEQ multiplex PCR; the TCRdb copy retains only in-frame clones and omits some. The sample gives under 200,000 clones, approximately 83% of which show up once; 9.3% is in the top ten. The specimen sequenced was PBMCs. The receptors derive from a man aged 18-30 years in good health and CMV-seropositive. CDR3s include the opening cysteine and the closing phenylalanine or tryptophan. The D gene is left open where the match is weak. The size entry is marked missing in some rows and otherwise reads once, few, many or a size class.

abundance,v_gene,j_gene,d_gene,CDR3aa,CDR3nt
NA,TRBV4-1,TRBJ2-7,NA,CASSQGPERYEQYF,TGCGCCAGCAGCCAAGGCCCCGAACGGTACGAGCAGTACTTC
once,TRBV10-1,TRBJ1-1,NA,CASSEQHGGTEAFF,TGCGCCAGCAGTGAACAGCACGGAGGCACTGAAGCTTTCTTT
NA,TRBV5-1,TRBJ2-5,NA,CASSYPGETQYF,TGCGCCAGCAGCTACCCAGGGGAGACCCAGTACTTC
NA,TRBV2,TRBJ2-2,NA,CASSGPEAGSSGELFF,TGTGCCAGCAGTGGGCCAGAAGCAGGATCATCCGGGGAGCTGTTTTTT
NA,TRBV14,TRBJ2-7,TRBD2,CASSRRIAGVSYEQYF,TGTGCCAGCAGCCGGCGAATAGCGGGCGTATCCTACGAGCAGTACTTC
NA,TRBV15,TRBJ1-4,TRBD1,CATSRDSGGGEKLFF,TGTGCCACCAGCAGAGATTCAGGGGGCGGTGAAAAACTGTTTTTT
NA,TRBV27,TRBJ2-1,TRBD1,CASQGTDDNEQFF,TGTGCCAGCCAAGGGACAGATGACAATGAGCAGTTCTTC
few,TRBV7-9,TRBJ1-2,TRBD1,CASIDSGTGALYGYTF,TGTGCCAGCATCGATTCGGGGACAGGGGCTCTCTATGGCTACACCTTC
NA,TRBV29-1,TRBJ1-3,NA,CSVEYGDSGNTIYF,TGCAGCGTTGAATACGGGGACTCTGGAAACACCATATATTTT
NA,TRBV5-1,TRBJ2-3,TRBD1,CASSPGQGIGTDTQYF,TGCGCCAGCAGCCCAGGACAGGGTATCGGCACAGATACGCAGTATTTT
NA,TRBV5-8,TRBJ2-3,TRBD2,CASSLRLAGADTDTQYF,TGTGCCAGCAGCTTGAGGCTAGCGGGGGCCGACACAGATACGCAGTATTTT
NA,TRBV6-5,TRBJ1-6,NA,CASSYSGDSNSPLHF,TGTGCCAGCAGTTACTCCGGGGATTCGAATTCACCCCTCCACTTT
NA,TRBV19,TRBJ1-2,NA,CASSIQGSYGYTF,TGTGCCAGTAGTATTCAGGGGTCCTATGGCTACACCTTC
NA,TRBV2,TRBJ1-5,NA,CASSDQGSNQPQHF,TGTGCCAGCAGTGATCAGGGAAGCAATCAGCCCCAGCATTTT
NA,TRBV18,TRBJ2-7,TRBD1,CASSPPGGQGKRLTSYEQYF,TGTGCCAGCTCACCTCCGGGTGGACAGGGGAAGAGGCTAACGTCCTACGAGCAGTACTTC
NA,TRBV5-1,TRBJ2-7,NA,CASSWASRGEQYF,TGCGCCAGCAGCTGGGCCAGCCGGGGCGAGCAGTACTTC
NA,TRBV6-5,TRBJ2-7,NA,CASSYSGGPYEQYF,TGTGCCAGCAGTTACTCGGGAGGCCCCTACGAGCAGTACTTC
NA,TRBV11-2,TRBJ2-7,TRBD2,CASSPRGGVGYEQYF,TGTGCCAGCAGCCCCCGGGGGGGCGTGGGGTACGAGCAGTACTTC
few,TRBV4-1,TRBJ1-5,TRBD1,CASSQDRGSHQPQHF,TGCGCCAGCAGCCAGGACAGGGGGAGCCATCAGCCCCAGCATTTT
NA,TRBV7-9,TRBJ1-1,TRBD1,CASSPGTGGSSTEAFF,TGTGCCAGCAGCCCTGGGACAGGGGGCTCTTCCACTGAAGCTTTCTTT
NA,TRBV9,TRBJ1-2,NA,CASSVEQGLLGYTF,TGTGCCAGCAGCGTGGAGCAGGGTTTACTAGGCTACACCTTC
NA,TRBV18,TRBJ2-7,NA,CASSPNGVYGQYF,TGTGCCAGCTCACCAAACGGGGTCTACGGGCAGTACTTC
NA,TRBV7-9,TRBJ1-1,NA,CSSSQLGGGRRQNTEAFF,TGTTCCAGCAGTCAACTGGGGGGGGGACGGAGACAGAACACTGAAGCTTTCTTT
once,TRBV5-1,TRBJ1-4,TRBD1,CASSLVDRQLPKLFF,TGCGCCAGCAGCTTGGTGGACAGGCAGCTCCCGAAACTGTTTTTT
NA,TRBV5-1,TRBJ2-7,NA,CASSSVGAEQYF,TGCGCCAGCAGCAGTGTAGGGGCCGAGCAGTACTTC
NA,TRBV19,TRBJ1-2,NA,CASSIALTGSLYGYTF,TGTGCCAGTAGTATAGCCCTAACAGGGTCGCTCTATGGCTACACCTTC
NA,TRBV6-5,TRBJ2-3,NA,CASSYQIAGSTDTQYF,TGTGCCAGCAGTTACCAGATTGCGGGAAGCACAGATACGCAGTATTTT
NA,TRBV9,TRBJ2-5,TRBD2,CASSVAPSSGRRETQYF,TGTGCCAGCAGCGTAGCGCCGTCTAGCGGGAGGAGAGAGACCCAGTACTTC
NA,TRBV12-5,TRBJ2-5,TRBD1,CASGLRGRETQYF,TGTGCTAGTGGTTTGAGGGGGCGAGAGACCCAGTACTTC
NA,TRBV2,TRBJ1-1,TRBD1,CASSYQGEGTEAFF,TGTGCCAGCAGTTACCAGGGGGAAGGGACTGAAGCTTTCTTT
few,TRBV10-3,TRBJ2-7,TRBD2,CAIRSGGQREQYF,TGTGCCATCAGGAGCGGGGGCCAACGCGAGCAGTACTTC
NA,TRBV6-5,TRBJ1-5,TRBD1,CASSYFTGAQPQHF,TGTGCCAGCAGTTATTTTACAGGGGCTCAGCCCCAGCATTTT
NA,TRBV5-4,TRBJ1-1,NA,CASRPRGGVWDTEAFF,TGTGCCAGCAGACCCCGAGGGGGGGTGTGGGACACTGAAGCTTTCTTT
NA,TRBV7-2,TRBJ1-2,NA,CASSLGGGVPYGYTF,TGTGCCAGCAGCTTAGGGGGGGGTGTTCCCTATGGCTACACCTTC
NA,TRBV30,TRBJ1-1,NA,CAWSASAGSTRMNTEAFF,TGTGCCTGGAGTGCCTCAGCGGGGTCAACGAGAATGAACACTGAAGCTTTCTTT
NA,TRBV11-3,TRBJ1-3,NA,CASSRGAGGDTIYF,TGTGCCAGCAGCCGCGGCGCGGGGGGAGACACCATATATTTT
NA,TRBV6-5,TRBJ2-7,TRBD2,CASSMGLAGVDEQYF,TGTGCCAGCAGTATGGGACTAGCGGGGGTAGACGAGCAGTACTTC
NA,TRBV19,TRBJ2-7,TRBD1,CASSHGTGNEQYF,TGTGCCAGTAGTCATGGGACAGGCAACGAGCAGTACTTC
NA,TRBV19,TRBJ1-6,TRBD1,CASSIDSEDRGNSPLHF,TGTGCCAGTAGTATAGATTCCGAGGACAGGGGGAATTCACCCCTCCACTTT
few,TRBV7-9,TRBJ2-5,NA,CASSLLGETQYF,TGTGCCAGCAGCTTACTAGGAGAGACCCAGTACTTC
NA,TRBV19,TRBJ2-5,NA,CASSIGGGLFQETQYF,TGTGCCAGTAGTATAGGCGGCGGGCTATTTCAAGAGACCCAGTACTTC
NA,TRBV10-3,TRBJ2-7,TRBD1,CAISESTGLDYEQYF,TGTGCCATCAGTGAGTCGACAGGGCTAGACTACGAGCAGTACTTC
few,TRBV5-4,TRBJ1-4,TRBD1,CASSIRQGPKGEKLFF,TGTGCCAGCAGCATCCGACAGGGGCCAAAGGGGGAAAAACTGTTTTTT
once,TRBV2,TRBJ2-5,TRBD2,CATKAGRETQYF,TGTGCCACCAAAGCGGGGAGGGAGACCCAGTACTTC
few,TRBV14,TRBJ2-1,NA,CASSQREGGGNEQFF,TGTGCCAGCAGCCAAAGAGAAGGAGGAGGCAATGAGCAGTTCTTC
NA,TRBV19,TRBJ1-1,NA,CASSIPDSHEAFF,TGTGCCAGTAGTATCCCGGACAGCCACGAAGCTTTCTTT
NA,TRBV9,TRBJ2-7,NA,CASSVVDSSYEQYF,TGTGCCAGCAGCGTAGTAGACAGCTCCTACGAGCAGTACTTC
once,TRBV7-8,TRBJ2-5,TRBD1,CASSLEYSGQGQETQYF,TGTGCCAGCAGCTTAGAGTATTCGGGACAGGGACAAGAGACCCAGTACTTC
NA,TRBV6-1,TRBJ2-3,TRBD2,CASSEPSGGGISTQYF,TGTGCCAGCAGTGAACCTAGCGGGGGTGGAATAAGTACGCAGTATTTT
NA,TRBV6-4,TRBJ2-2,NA,CASSPSLVAGRTGELFF,TGTGCCAGCAGTCCCTCTTTAGTGGCGGGGCGCACCGGGGAGCTGTTTTTT
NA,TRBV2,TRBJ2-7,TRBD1,CASSGQGAYEQYF,TGTGCCAGCAGTGGGCAGGGGGCCTACGAGCAGTACTTC
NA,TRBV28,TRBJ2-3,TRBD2,CASELAGGLSTDTQYF,TGTGCCAGCGAACTAGCGGGGGGGCTGAGCACAGATACGCAGTATTTT
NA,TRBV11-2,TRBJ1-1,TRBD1,CASSPVNRGLRAFF,TGTGCCAGCAGTCCTGTCAACAGGGGGCTTCGGGCTTTCTTT